This T cell receptor (beta chain) was recovered during a study of long-term antiretroviral therapy in people with HIV. As to this clone: Its specificity is not known.

Broader study findings: Pre-ART clonal expansions dominated every time point's repertoire. Blood collection from about 2003 to 2017 possibly occurred under older ART regimens.

This CDR3 region has 15 residues. Between the trimmed V and J ends, which lost 0 bases and 5 bases, there was a span of 14 bases. Germline CDR1 and CDR2: SGHRS and YFSETQ. At the survey level, the v3.0 immunoSEQ assay was run. Using immunoSEQ multiplex PCR, the repertoire was profiled, and TCRdb retains in-frame clones only, with some absent. The table records fewer than 25,000 clones, around 89% of them present only once. The input for sequencing was unsorted PBMCs, taken 2.3 years after starting antiretroviral therapy. This receptor was identified in a man in his sixties with HIV. The V gene is TRBV5-1, the J gene TRBJ2-5; D call uncertain. The CDR3 sequence is CASSLADTMAETQYF. The CDR3 DNA follows: TGCGCCAGCAGCTTGGCCGACACCATGGCGGAGACCCAGTACTTC.